These 8 T cell receptor beta chains originate from one sample sequenced in a study of control samples from healthy donors and cancer patients. Method: immunoSEQ multiplex PCR; TCRdb's copy keeps in-frame clones and lacks some. The sample holds about 110,000 clones, 90% seen once. The sequenced sample was blood. The receptors here all came from a human donor in good health. The donor label of this sample is uncertain.

The chain combines TRBV27 with TRBJ1-2; D is ambiguous. V lost 0 bases, J lost 1 base, and 9 bases lay in between. CDR3 length: 15 amino acids. Looked up from germline, CDR1 is MNHEY and CDR2 is SMNVEV (reference sequence). The CDR3 coding sequence is TGTGCCAGCAGTTTATCGGCCGGAATTAACTATGGCTACACCTTC. Amino acids: CASSLSAGINYGYTF.

This chain links TRBV7-3 with TRBJ2-1, with D perhaps assigned TRBD1 or TRBD2 (5 bases each). The CDR3 covers 16 residues. V was trimmed by 0 bases and J by 6 bases, leaving 15 bases between them. CDR1 and CDR2 from the germline V gene are SGHTA and FQGTGA. The CDR3 region is CASSLTPFRDPNEQFF. The CDR3 nucleotides are TGTGCCAGCAGCTTAACTCCTTTCCGGGACCCCAATGAGCAGTTCTTC.

The rearrangement uses TRBV30 and TRBJ2-3; 8 nucleotides line up with TRBD1. Trimming took 3 bases from V and 0 from J; bases not matched to a gene: 2. Germline V lookup: CDR1 GTSNPN, CDR2 SVGIG (reference sequence). This CDR3 is 14 amino acids long. The CDR3, as DNA: TGTGCCTGGAGGACAGGGGCAAGCACAGATACGCAGTATTTT. Translating gives CAWRTGASTDTQYF.

The chain uses TRBV3-1 (or the pseudogene TRBV3-2) and TRBJ1-4, with unresolved D. Germline-derived CDR1 and CDR2 are LGHDT and YNNKEL (reference sequence). This CDR3 is built from 13 residues. Trimming removed 4 bases at V and 6 bases at J, with 9 bases between. CDR3 coding DNA: TGTGCCAGCAGCCCCCGGCAAGATGAAAAACTGTTTTTT. It is translated as CASSPRQDEKLFF.

The V and J genes are TRBV10-1 and TRBJ2-2; tentative D call: TRBD1 (5 bases). This CDR3 region has 17 residues. CDR1 WNHNN and CDR2 SYGVQD come from the germline V gene (reference sequence). V gave up 8 bases and J gave up 0 bases, with 19 bases separating them. The CDR3 reads CASGFWQGLSNTGELFF. DNA of the CDR3: TGCGCCAGCGGGTTTTGGCAGGGTCTTTCGAACACCGGGGAGCTGTTTTTT.

This rearrangement joins TRBV18 to TRBJ1-2; maybe TRBD1 (5 bases). Per germline, CDR1 KGHSH and CDR2 LQKENI. This CDR3 is 14 amino acids long. Trimming shortened V by 6 bases and J by 0 bases, and 11 bases separated the two germline ends. In nucleotides, the CDR3 is TGTGCCAGCTCGGGGACCGCCGCTAACTATGGCTACACCTTC. Its protein product is CASSGTAANYGYTF.

This clone has just one count. V is TRBV10-3 and J is TRBJ2-1, with 10 bases lining up with TRBD2. The length of the CDR3 is 16 residues. Germline V CDR1 and CDR2: ENHRY, SYGVKD. The V and J ends lost 4 bases and 4 bases, in that order; junction bases with no gene match: 7. The CDR3 spells CAISASGGALYNEQFF. CDR3 sequence (DNA): TGTGCCATCAGTGCTAGCGGGGGCGCATTATACAATGAGCAGTTCTTC.

The V gene is TRBV5-1, the J gene TRBJ1-1; 8 positions match TRBD1. The CDR3 sequence is 13 residues long. Germline trimming cut 7 bases from V and 2 bases from J; bases unmatched to any gene: 4. Germline CDR1 and CDR2: SGHRS and YFSETQ. CDR3 loop: CASGQGANTEAFF. The CDR3, as DNA: TGCGCCAGCGGACAGGGAGCAAACACTGAAGCTTTCTTT.